This TCR beta chain is drawn from a study of memory CD4+ T cells and cytomegalovirus serostatus. Study-level information: Of the healthy Belgian adults, several were CMV seropositive and approximately 24 seronegative.

The ends were cut back, 5 bases at V and 2 bases at J, with 4 bases in the middle. Germline CDR1 is SGHVS and CDR2 is FQNEAQ. The CDR3 spans 11 residues. The sort gate was single viable CD3+CD4+CD8-CD45RO+ cells for memory CD4+ T cells. CD4+ T cells were isolated by positive magnetic selection. Findings and caveats of the study: Repertoires predicted CMV serostatus with median bootstrapped AUC of approximately 0.94. About 40% of the roughly 160 known CMV-associated TCRbeta sequences appeared in CD4+ memory.

Note on this clone: Its antigen remains unidentified.

Profiled with immunoSEQ multiplex PCR; TCRdb holds only in-frame clones, not every one. This sample yields about 45,000 clones, of which 76% are seen a single time; approximately 1.9% belongs to the top ten. Specimen: memory CD4+ T cells from blood. The sequence came from an adult in good health and CMV-seronegative. The chain has TRBV7-8 and TRBJ2-7; D is ambiguous. The CDR3 loop is CASSAAYEQYF. The CDR3 DNA is TGTGCCAGCAGCGCTGCCTACGAGCAGTACTTC.